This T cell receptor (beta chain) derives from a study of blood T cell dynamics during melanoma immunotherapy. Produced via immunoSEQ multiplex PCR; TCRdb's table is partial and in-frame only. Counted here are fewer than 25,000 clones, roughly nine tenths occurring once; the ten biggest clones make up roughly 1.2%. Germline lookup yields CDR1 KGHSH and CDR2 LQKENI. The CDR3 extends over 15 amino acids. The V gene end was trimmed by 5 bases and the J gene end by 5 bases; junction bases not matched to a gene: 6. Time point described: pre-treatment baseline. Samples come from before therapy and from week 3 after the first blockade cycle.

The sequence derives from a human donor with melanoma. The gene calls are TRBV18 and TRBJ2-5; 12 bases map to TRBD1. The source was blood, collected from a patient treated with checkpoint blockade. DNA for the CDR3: TGTGCCAGCTCAACCGGGACAGGGGGCGCGGAGACCCAGTACTTC. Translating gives CASSTGTGGAETQYF.